The clone carrying this TCR beta chain was counted at least ten times. The data were taken from a study of T cell repertoires in cytomegalovirus infection. Study-wide background: It can be stated that public TCR beta signatures indicated CMV infection as well as a matching HLA type.

This CDR3 has 14 residues. V gave up 6 bases and J gave up 3 bases; unmatched junction bases: 4. TCRdb re-derived calls from the reads in MiXCR, one entry per CDR3 protein. Among around 300,000 distinct CDR3 sequences listed, around 9.5% were seen once. The receptor's source is a human donor in good health (CMV status not recorded). Some clones in this sample may be carry-over from other donors' samples. The sequenced sample consisted of PBMCs. The genes are TRBV12-3 or TRBV12-4 and TRBJ1-5, with 8 positions matching TRBD1. The CDR3 is CASRGQGYNQPQHF. CDR3 sequence (DNA): TGTGCCAGCAGAGGACAGGGCTACAATCAGCCCCAGCATTTT.